One sample yielded the 25 T cell receptor beta chains listed below, sequenced in a study of T cells in Graves' hyperthyroidism and ophthalmopathy. RNA transcripts served as the template for amplifying TCR beta CDR3 regions. RT-PCR in the first round (using the HTBI primer set) targeted the TCR CDR3. TCRdb fed the multiplex PCR reads into MiXCR, producing one record per CDR3 protein. There are fewer than 750,000 distinct CDR3 sequences in the sample; around 45% occur only once, and about 8.3% lies in the top ten. Sequencing used peripheral blood or thyroid tissue (not recorded which). The receptor set was obtained from a woman under 30 with Graves' hyperthyroidism.

This clonotype was counted at least ten times. DNA for the CDR3: TGTGCCAGCAGTTCTCTCCGACAGGCGGGCAATGAAAAACTGTTTTTT. Its translation is CASSSLRQAGNEKLFF. This chain joins TRBV12-3 or TRBV12-4 and TRBJ1-4; D may be TRBD1 (6 bases). CDR3 length: 16 residues. Trimming shortened V by 4 bases and J by 5 bases, and 17 bases separated the two germline ends.

The rearrangement uses TRBV30 and TRBJ1-5; D perhaps matches TRBD1 (5 bases). Germline-derived CDR1 and CDR2 are GTSNPN and SVGIG (reference sequence). V lost 0 bases and J 5 bases, leaving 11 bases between the germline ends. This CDR3 region has 14 residues. The CDR3 reads CAWSVRGGHQPQHF. The CDR3 nucleotides read TGTGCCTGGAGTGTAAGGGGCGGGCATCAGCCCCAGCATTTT.

J is TRBJ1-2 and V is TRBV29-1, with D possibly TRBD1 on 6 matching bases. Germline loops: CDR1 SQVTM, CDR2 ANQGSEA. V was shortened by 8 bases and J by 0 bases, with 16 bases between the two germline ends. CDR3 length equals 14 residues. The CDR3 sequence is CSTNAGESNYGYTF. In DNA form, the CDR3 reads TGCAGCACCAATGCAGGGGAGTCTAACTATGGCTACACCTTC.

This clonotype was observed many times. The chain joins TRBV5-5 to TRBJ2-7; 9 nucleotides line up with TRBD1. Germline V lookup: CDR1 SGHKS, CDR2 YYEKEE (reference sequence). The CDR3 spans 14 residues. The trim removed 4 bases at V and 3 bases at J, leaving 5 bases unmatched. DNA of the CDR3: TGTGCCAGCAGCGGGGGACAGGGTGGCTACGAGCAGTACTTC. Translating it yields CASSGGQGGYEQYF.

This chain links TRBV6-5 with TRBJ1-2, with a weak D call TRBD1 (5 bases). The CDR3 length is 15 residues. V lost 5 bases to trimming and J lost 8 bases, with 21 bases between them. CDR1 and CDR2 (germline): MNHEY, SVGAGI. The CDR3 protein is CASSTPGPGPRGYTF. CDR3 nucleotides: TGTGCCAGCAGTACGCCGGGGCCAGGGCCCCGCGGCTACACCTTC.

The table lists this clonotype with a few counts. V gene TRBV6-2 or TRBV6-3 combines with J gene TRBJ2-7, with 7 bases matching TRBD1. Matching the DNA end better, TRBJ2-1 makes the J call doubtful. The CDR3 runs to 14 residues. Germline-derived CDR1 and CDR2 are MNHEY and SVGEGT. The CDR3 sequence is CASRAGQEYNEQFF. The CDR3, as DNA: TGTGCCAGCAGGGCTGGACAGGAATACAATGAGCAGTTCTTC.

This clonotype was detected ten times or more. The chain links TRBV9 to TRBJ1-1; D ambiguous. Trimming shortened V by 0 bases and J by 3 bases, and 3 bases separated the two germline ends. The V gene's germline CDR1 is SGDLS and CDR2 YYNGEE. CDR3 length equals 12 residues. In DNA, the CDR3 is TGTGCCAGCAGCGTAGAAGACACTGAAGCTTTCTTT. Protein product: CASSVEDTEAFF.

This clonotype was seen many times. J is TRBJ1-1 and V is TRBV6-1; D unclear. From germline, CDR1 is MNHNS and CDR2 SASEGT. The V end lost 6 bases, the J end lost 4 bases, and 15 bases lay between the germline ends. This CDR3 is 14 amino acids long. The CDR3 is CASSLEAIGTEAFF. As DNA, the CDR3 is TGTGCCAGCAGCTTAGAGGCAATCGGCACTGAAGCTTTCTTT.

This chain links TRBV12-3 or TRBV12-4 with TRBJ2-7; the D is unclear. The CDR3 totals 16 residues. V was shortened by 2 bases and J by 2 bases, with 16 bases between the two germline ends. In DNA form, the CDR3 reads TGTGCCAGCAGTTTATGGGTATCCCCTAACGCCTACGAGCAGTACTTC. Translating it yields CASSLWVSPNAYEQYF.

Turning to this clonotype: Germline is not matched at one junction end, which may reflect a read error. This chain joins TRBV29-1 and TRBJ2-2; 9 bases are shared with TRBD1. The CDR3 spans 14 residues. The germline V gene encodes CDR1 SQVTM and CDR2 ANQGSEA. The CDR3 is CSVGTGRNTGELSW. The CDR3 DNA follows: TGCAGCGTCGGGACAGGGAGGAACACCGGGGAGCTGTCTTGG.

This clonotype was seen ten or more times. This chain joins TRBV7-3 and TRBJ2-5, with 7 bases lining up with TRBD2. In germline, CDR1 is SGHTA, CDR2 FQGTGA. This CDR3 is 15 amino acids long. The V and J ends lost 5 bases and 4 bases, in that order; junction bases with no gene match: 10. CDR3 nucleotide sequence: TGTGCCAGCAGCCCCGGCGGGAGTATTAGAGAGACCCAGTACTTC. This gives the protein CASSPGGSIRETQYF.

The chain carries TRBV7-6 and TRBJ1-6, with 7 bases identical to TRBD1. Germline-derived CDR1 and CDR2 are SGHVS and FNYEAQ. After removal of 5 bases from V and 10 bases from J, the junction contained 14 bases not matched to a gene. This CDR3 has 16 residues. The CDR3 spells CASSPTRHQGGSPLHF. The CDR3 bases are TGTGCCAGCAGCCCGACGAGACATCAGGGGGGATCACCCCTCCACTTT.

V is TRBV20-1 and J is TRBJ1-2, with D maybe TRBD1 (6 bases). Trimming cost V 2 bases and J 8 bases, with 15 bases left between them. The CDR3 runs 13 residues. CDR1 and CDR2 (germline): DFQATT, SNEGSKA (reference sequence). This chain's CDR3 is CSARQGTPGGYTF. CDR3 DNA sequence: TGCAGTGCTAGACAGGGGACCCCTGGGGGCTACACCTTC.

At least ten counts were recorded for this clonotype. The chain employs TRBV10-3 and TRBJ1-2; D perhaps matches TRBD1 (6 bases). The CDR3 runs to 14 residues. Trimming took off 3 bases at V and 7 bases at J, with 15 bases between the two ends. Looked up from germline, CDR1 is ENHRY and CDR2 is SYGVKD. CDR3 DNA: TGTGCCATCAGTGACACAGGAGGGGGATTTGGCTACACCTTC. As protein: CAISDTGGGFGYTF.

The chain links TRBV20-1 to TRBJ1-1; D is undetermined. The ends were cut back, 7 bases at V and 3 bases at J, with 12 bases in the middle. From germline, CDR1 is DFQATT and CDR2 SNEGSKA (reference sequence). The CDR3 is 12 amino acids. In DNA, the CDR3 is TGCAGTGAGGTTAGCGACCACACTGAAGCTTTCTTT. This codes for CSEVSDHTEAFF.

V gene TRBV27 combines with J gene TRBJ1-6, with D unclear. CDR3 length: 15 residues. The V gene's germline CDR1 is MNHEY and CDR2 SMNVEV (reference sequence). V was shortened by 2 bases and J by 4 bases, with 9 bases between the two germline ends. The CDR3 DNA follows: TGTGCCAGCAGTTTAACGGCAGATTATAATTCACCCCTCCACTTT. Amino acids: CASSLTADYNSPLHF.

Ten or more counts support this clonotype. The V call is TRBV4-1, the J call TRBJ1-2; D unclear. This CDR3 comprises 14 residues. V was clipped by 0 bases and J by 8 bases, with 13 bases between them. Per germline, CDR1 MGHRA and CDR2 YSYEKL. The CDR3 bases are TGCGCCAGCAGCCAAGACCGGGTAGGGCGGGGCTACACCTTC. Translated, it gives CASSQDRVGRGYTF.

The chain is built from TRBV7-9 and TRBJ1-2, with TRBD1 as a possible D gene (5 bases). CDR1 and CDR2 (germline): SEHNR, FQNEAQ (reference sequence). The CDR3 covers 13 residues. The ends were cut back, 2 bases at V and 8 bases at J, with 12 bases in the middle. CDR3 loop: CASSLPGTDGYTF. CDR3 nucleotide sequence: TGTGCCAGCAGCTTACCCGGGACGGACGGCTACACCTTC. The complete variable domain, with remaining parts taken from reference TRBV7-9 and TRBJ1-2, reads DTGVSQNPRHKITKRGQNVTFRCDPISEHNRLYWYRQTLGQGPEFLTYFQNEAQLEKSRLLSDRFSAERPKGSFSTLEIQRTEQGDSAMYLCASSLPGTDGYTFGSGTRLTVV.

The chain couples TRBV6-1 to TRBJ2-7; 8 bases are shared with TRBD2. The germline gives CDR1 MNHNS, CDR2 SASEGT. V trimming: 7 bases; J trimming: 1 base; junction bases outside the gene matches: 21. This CDR3 has 19 amino acids. The CDR3 DNA reads as TGTGCCAGCAACGACTCACCGACTAGCGTCCTAGAGGGGTCCTACGAGCAGTACTTC. Translated, it gives CASNDSPTSVLEGSYEQYF.

As concerns this clonotype: Here the CDR3 omits its conserved ending phenylalanine or tryptophan, so a read error is the likely source. The DNA is omitted, as the CDR3 cannot be located on it reliably, and the CDR3 follows TCRdb's listing. The chain is built from TRBV7-6 and TRBJ2-5; TRBD1 was called by the table and not checked on the DNA. Inclusive of both ends, the CDR3 amounts to 24 amino acids. Germline values: CDR1 SGHVS, CDR2 FNYEAQ. The CDR3: CASSSWTGDWHRSKELSGWGWQTL.

There are many counts of this clonotype. The V and J genes are TRBV15 and TRBJ1-5; the D is unclear. This CDR3 comprises 16 residues. V lost 4 bases to trimming and J lost 5 bases, with 18 bases between them. Germline V gene sequence: CDR1 LNHNV, CDR2 YYDKDF (reference sequence). The CDR3 region has the DNA TGTGCCACCAGCAATTACCTTGCCGACCGGGATCAGCCCCAGCATTTT. As protein: CATSNYLADRDQPQHF. The whole variable domain, remainder taken from reference TRBV15 and TRBJ1-5, is DAMVIQNPRYQVTQFGKPVTLSCSQTLNHNVMYWYQQKSSQAPKLLFHYYDKDFNNEADTPDNFQSRRPNTSFCFLDIRSPGLGDTAMYLCATSNYLADRDQPQHFGDGTRLSIL.

The chain has TRBV7-3 and TRBJ1-5, with D hard to call. Per germline, CDR1 SGHTA and CDR2 FQGTGA. Trimming removed 5 bases at V and 0 bases at J, with 17 bases between. This CDR3 contains 17 residues. CDR3 DNA sequence: TGTGCCAGCAGCCCGCTCGCTGGACTATATAGCAATCAGCCCCAGCATTTT. This sequence encodes CASSPLAGLYSNQPQHF. Together with reference TRBV7-3 and TRBJ1-5, the CDR3 gives the full variable domain: GAGVSQTPSNKVTEKGKYVELRCDPISGHTALYWYRQSLGQGPEFLIYFQGTGAADDSGLPNDRFFAVRPEGSVSTLKIQRTERGDSAVYLCASSPLAGLYSNQPQHFGDGTRLSIL.

Concerning this clonotype itself: It may be a read error: a sequence one base away is much more abundant. The chain couples TRBV7-4 to TRBJ2-7, with D possibly matching TRBD2 (5 bases). CDR3 length equals 13 residues. Germline V gives CDR1 SGHVT, CDR2 SQSDAQ. The CDR3: CASSRTVSDEQYF. CDR3 nucleotide sequence: TGTGCCAGCAGCCGGACTGTCTCCGACGAGCAGTACTTC.

This clonotype was seen repeatedly, ten times or more. V usage is TRBV20-1 and J usage is TRBJ2-7; D remains ambiguous. The CDR3 spans 9 residues. CDR1 is DFQATT and CDR2 is SNEGSKA in the germline V gene (reference sequence). Deletions cut 6 bases from V and 3 bases from J, with 3 bases between. CDR3 in DNA: TGCAGTGCCGGCTACGAGCAGTACTTC. Protein sequence: CSAGYEQYF.

This clonotype was recorded many times. The chain recombines TRBV4-3 with TRBJ2-2, with 11 bases lining up with TRBD2. The CDR3 is 15 amino acids. CDR1 LGHNA and CDR2 YSLEER come from the germline V gene. V lost 11 bases to trimming and J lost 7 bases; unmatched junction nucleotides: 12. The CDR3 spells CACGRSGRDGGELFF. Here the CDR3 DNA reads TGCGCCTGCGGACGTAGCGGGAGGGACGGCGGGGAGCTGTTTTTT.